This T cell receptor beta chain was profiled in a study of shared clonotypes between healthy human individuals. The authors split each subset's genomic DNA evenly across several immunoSEQ plates. Sequencing used immunoSEQ multiplex PCR; TCRdb keeps in-frame clones, though not all of them. The sample records about 2.3 million clones, less than 95% being singletons. Trimming stripped 1 base from V and 5 bases from J, with 14 bases between. This CDR3 contains 16 residues. Looked up from germline, CDR1 is MNHEY and CDR2 is SVGAGI. The clonotype originates from a man younger than 30 in good health. Some clones in this sample may be carry-over from other donors' samples. The genes are TRBV6-5 and TRBJ2-2, with D possibly matching TRBD2 (5 bases). The sample taken for sequencing was naive CD4+ T cells from PBMCs. The subset: CD45RA+ positively selected. The CDR3 reads CASSYYGPSGTGELFF. CDR3 sequence (DNA): TGTGCCAGCAGTTACTACGGCCCTTCGGGAACCGGGGAGCTGTTTTTT.